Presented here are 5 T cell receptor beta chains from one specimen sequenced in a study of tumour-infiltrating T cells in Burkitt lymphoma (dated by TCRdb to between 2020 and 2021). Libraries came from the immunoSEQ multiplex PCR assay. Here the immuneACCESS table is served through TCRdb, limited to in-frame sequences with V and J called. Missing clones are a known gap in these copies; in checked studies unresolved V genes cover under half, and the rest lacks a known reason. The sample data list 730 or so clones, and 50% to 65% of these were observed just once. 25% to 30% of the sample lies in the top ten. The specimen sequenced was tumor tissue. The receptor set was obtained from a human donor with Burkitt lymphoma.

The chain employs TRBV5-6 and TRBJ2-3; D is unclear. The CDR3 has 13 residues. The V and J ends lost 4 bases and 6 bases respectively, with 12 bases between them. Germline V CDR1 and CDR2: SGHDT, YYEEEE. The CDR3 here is CASSLGPEDTQYF. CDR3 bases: TGTGCCAGCAGCCTCGGTCCCGAGGATACGCAGTATTTT.

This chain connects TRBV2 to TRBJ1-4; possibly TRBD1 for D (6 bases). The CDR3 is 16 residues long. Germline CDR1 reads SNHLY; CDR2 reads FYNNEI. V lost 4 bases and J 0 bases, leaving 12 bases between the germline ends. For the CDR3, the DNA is TGTGCCAGCAGTGTGGGAGGGGGGGCAACTAATGAAAAACTGTTTTTT. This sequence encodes CASSVGGGATNEKLFF.

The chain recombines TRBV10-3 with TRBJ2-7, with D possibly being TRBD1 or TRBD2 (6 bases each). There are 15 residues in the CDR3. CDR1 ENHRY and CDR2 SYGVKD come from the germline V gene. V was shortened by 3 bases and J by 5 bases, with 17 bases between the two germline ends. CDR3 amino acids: CAISEGPTGGHEQYF. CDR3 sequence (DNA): TGTGCCATCAGTGAAGGGCCGACTGGGGGGCACGAGCAGTACTTC.

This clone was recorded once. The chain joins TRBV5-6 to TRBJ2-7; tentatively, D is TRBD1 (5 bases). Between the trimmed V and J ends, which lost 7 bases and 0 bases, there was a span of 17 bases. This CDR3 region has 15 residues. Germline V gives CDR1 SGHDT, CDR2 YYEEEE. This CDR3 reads CASGNGPDNSYEQYF. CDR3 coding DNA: TGTGCCAGCGGTAATGGGCCGGACAACTCCTACGAGCAGTACTTC. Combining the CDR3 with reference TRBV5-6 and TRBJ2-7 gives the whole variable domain DAGVTQSPTHLIKTRGQQVTLRCSPKSGHDTVSWYQQALGQGPQFIFQYYEEEERQRGNFPDRFSGHQFPNYSSELNVNALLLGDSALYLCASGNGPDNSYEQYFGPGTRLTVT.

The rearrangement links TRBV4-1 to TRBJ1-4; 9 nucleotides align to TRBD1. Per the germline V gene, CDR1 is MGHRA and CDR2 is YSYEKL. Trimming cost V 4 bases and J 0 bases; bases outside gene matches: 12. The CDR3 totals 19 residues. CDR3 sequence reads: CASSRTGEYPYPTNEKLFF. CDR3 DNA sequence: TGCGCCAGCAGCCGGACAGGGGAATACCCTTACCCAACTAATGAAAAACTGTTTTTT.